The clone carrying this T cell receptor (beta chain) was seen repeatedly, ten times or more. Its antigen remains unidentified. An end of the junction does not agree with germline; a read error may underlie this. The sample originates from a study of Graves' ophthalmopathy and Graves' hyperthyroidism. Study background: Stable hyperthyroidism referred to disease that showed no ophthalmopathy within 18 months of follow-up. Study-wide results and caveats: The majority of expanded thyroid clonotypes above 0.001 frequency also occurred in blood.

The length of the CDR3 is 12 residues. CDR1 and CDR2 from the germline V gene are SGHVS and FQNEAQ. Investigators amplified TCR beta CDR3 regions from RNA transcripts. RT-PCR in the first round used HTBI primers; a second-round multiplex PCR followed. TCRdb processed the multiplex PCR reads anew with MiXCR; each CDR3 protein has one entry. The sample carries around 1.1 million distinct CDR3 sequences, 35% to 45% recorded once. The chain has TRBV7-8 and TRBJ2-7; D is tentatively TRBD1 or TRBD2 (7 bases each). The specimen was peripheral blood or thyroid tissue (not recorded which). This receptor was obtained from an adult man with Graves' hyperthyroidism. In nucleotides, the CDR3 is TGTGCCAGCAGCTTCAGACAGGGAGGGGGCACCTTC. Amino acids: CASSFRQGGGTF.